The source of this TCR beta chain is a study of blood T cells in healthy people across ages. Combining a sample-barcoded 5' primer with a J-beta primer mix, a second PCR ran for about 6 to 11 cycles. TCRdb passed the 5' RACE reads through MiXCR, listing each CDR3 protein once. The sample consists of fewer than 1 million distinct CDR3 sequences, 44% of them appearing once. The specimen sequenced was blood. This TCR was sampled from a man aged 60-69 years in good health.

CDR3 residues: CASSLDLRTILPGANVLTF. CDR3 in DNA: TGTGCCAGCAGCTTAGATCTGAGAACAATCCTCCCTGGGGCCAACGTCCTGACTTTC. The genes are TRBV11-2 and TRBJ2-6; no clear D gene. This CDR3 is 19 amino acids long. The ends were cut back, 0 bases at V and 2 bases at J, with 17 bases in the middle. Germline V gene lookup returns CDR1 SGHAT and CDR2 FQNNGV.